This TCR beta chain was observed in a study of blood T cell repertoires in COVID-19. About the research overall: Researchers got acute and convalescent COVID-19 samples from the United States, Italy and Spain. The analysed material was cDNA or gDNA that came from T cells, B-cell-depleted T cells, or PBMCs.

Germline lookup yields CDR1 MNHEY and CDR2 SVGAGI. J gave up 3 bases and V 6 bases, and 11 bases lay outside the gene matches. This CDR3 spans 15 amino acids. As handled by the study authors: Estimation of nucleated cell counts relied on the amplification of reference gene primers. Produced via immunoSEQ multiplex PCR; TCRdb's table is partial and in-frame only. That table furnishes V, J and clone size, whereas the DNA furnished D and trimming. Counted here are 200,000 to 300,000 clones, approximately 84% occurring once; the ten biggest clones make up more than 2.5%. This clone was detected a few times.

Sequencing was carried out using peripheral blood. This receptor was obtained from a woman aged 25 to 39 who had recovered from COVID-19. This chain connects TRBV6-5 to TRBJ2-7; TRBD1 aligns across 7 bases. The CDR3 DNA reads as TGTGCCAGCAGCTCAACCCAGACAGGGTTCTACGAGCAGTACTTC. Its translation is CASSSTQTGFYEQYF.